These 28 T cell receptor beta chains were all obtained from the same sample, sequenced in a study of Graves' ophthalmopathy and Graves' hyperthyroidism. From RNA, the CDR3 regions of TCR beta chains were amplified and sequenced. RT-PCR with HTBI primers came first, then second-round multiplex PCR. One entry per CDR3 protein results from TCRdb running MiXCR on the multiplex PCR reads. The repertoire holds a few hundred thousand distinct CDR3 sequences, with less than 45% as singletons. Material: peripheral blood or thyroid tissue (not recorded which). These receptors were taken from an adult man with Graves' hyperthyroidism.

CDR3: CASSPSWAQNTEAFF. DNA of the CDR3: TGTGCCAGCAGTCCTTCTTGGGCCCAGAACACTGAAGCTTTCTTT. This chain connects TRBV28 to TRBJ1-1, with D unresolved. The CDR3 sequence is 15 residues long. The V gene's germline CDR1 is MDHEN and CDR2 SYDVKM. V lost 5 bases, J lost 1 base, and 14 bases lay in between.

This clonotype was seen just once. V is TRBV10-3 and J is TRBJ2-7; TRBD2 agrees at 10 bases. CDR3 size: 16 residues. CDR1 is ENHRY and CDR2 is SYGVKD in the germline V gene. The trim removed 10 bases at V and 4 bases at J, leaving 16 bases unmatched. CDR3 amino acids: CASTGLAEATLYEQYF. CDR3 sequence (DNA): TGTGCCAGCACCGGACTAGCGGAGGCGACATTATACGAGCAGTACTTC.

The V and J genes are TRBV30 and TRBJ2-7; 7 bases fit TRBD1. This CDR3 has 13 residues. Losses at the gene ends were 1 base for V and 3 bases for J; bases not matched to a gene: 3. Germline V CDR1 and CDR2: GTSNPN, SVGIG (reference sequence). CDR3 in DNA: TGTGCCTGGAGTGGGGACAGACTCTACGAGCAGTACTTC. This encodes CAWSGDRLYEQYF. Combining the CDR3 with reference TRBV30 and TRBJ2-7 gives the whole variable domain SQTIHQWPATLVQPVGSPLSLECTVEGTSNPNLYWYRQAAGRGLQLLFYSVGIGQISSEVPQNLSASRPQDRQFILSSKKLLLSDSGFYLCAWSGDRLYEQYFGPGTRLTVT.

This clonotype was recorded once. The chain recombines TRBV11-2 with TRBJ2-5; 8 bases map to TRBD1. Germline V lookup: CDR1 SGHAT, CDR2 FQNNGV. The J segment lost 2 bases and the V segment lost 7 bases, leaving 12 bases of the junction unmatched. This CDR3 region has 16 residues. The CDR3 bases are TGTGCCAGCACCCTAGGACAGGGCCCCGCTCAAGAGACCCAGTACTTC. Its translation is CASTLGQGPAQETQYF.

V and J are TRBV25-1 and TRBJ1-5, with 9 bases lining up with TRBD1. Germline values: CDR1 MGHDK, CDR2 SYGVNS. V gave up 6 bases and J gave up 8 bases; unmatched junction bases: 8. This CDR3 is built from 14 residues. The CDR3, as DNA: TGTGCCAGCAGCGCCGGGACAGGGCAGGAGCCCCAGCATTTT. Its protein is CASSAGTGQEPQHF.

V gene TRBV6-6 combines with J gene TRBJ1-5, with 7 bases matching TRBD1. After removal of 7 bases from V and 3 bases from J, the junction contained 6 bases not matched to a gene. This CDR3 has 14 amino acids. Germline-derived CDR1 and CDR2 are MNHNY and SVGAGI (reference sequence). Written as DNA, the CDR3 is TGTGCCAGCAACCCGGGACAGTTCAATCAGCCCCAGCATTTT. It codes for CASNPGQFNQPQHF.

This clonotype was seen only a few times. The chain recombines TRBV28 with TRBJ2-7; 9 bases are shared with TRBD1. J gave up 3 bases and V 1 base, and 4 bases lay outside the gene matches. The CDR3 consists of 15 residues. Germline V gene sequence: CDR1 MDHEN, CDR2 SYDVKM. CDR3 nucleotide sequence: TGTGCCAGCAGTTTATCCCGACAGGGGGTCTACGAGCAGTACTTC. Protein: CASSLSRQGVYEQYF.

This clonotype was counted a few times. The chain is built from TRBV12-3 or TRBV12-4 and TRBJ2-1, with TRBD2 matching 12 bases. V was pared by 6 bases and J by 8 bases, with 8 bases of the junction left unmatched. The CDR3 runs to 15 residues. The CDR3 loop is CASSYPSGGADEQFF. CDR3 bases: TGTGCCAGCAGCTACCCTAGCGGGGGGGCCGATGAGCAGTTCTTC.

The chain joins TRBV7-8 to TRBJ1-1, with a tentative D call TRBD1 (5 bases). The ends were cut back, 3 bases at V and 1 base at J, with 12 bases in the middle. There are 15 residues in the CDR3. Looked up from germline, CDR1 is SGHVS and CDR2 is FQNEAQ. The CDR3 DNA reads TGTGCCAGCAGCTTTTTTGGGACGGGGAACACTGAAGCTTTCTTT. Translating gives CASSFFGTGNTEAFF. Full variable domain (missing parts from reference TRBV7-8 and TRBJ1-1): GAGVSQSPRYKVAKRGQDVALRCDPISGHVSLFWYQQALGQGPEFLTYFQNEAQLDKSGLPSDRFFAERPEGSVSTLKIQRTQQEDSAVYLCASSFFGTGNTEAFFGQGTRLTVV.

There are many counts of this clonotype. The chain is built from TRBV7-9 and TRBJ1-1; D ambiguous. The germline V and J ends were trimmed by 4 bases and 3 bases, with 12 bases remaining between them. CDR1 and CDR2 (germline): SEHNR, FQNEAQ (reference sequence). There are 14 residues in the CDR3. CDR3 sequence (DNA): TGTGCCAGCAGCTGGATCGGAAGGGACACTGAAGCTTTCTTT. It is translated as CASSWIGRDTEAFF.

The rearrangement uses TRBV7-9 and TRBJ1-2; 8 bases agree with TRBD1. The CDR3 is 17 residues long. In germline, CDR1 is SEHNR, CDR2 FQNEAQ (reference sequence). J was trimmed by 8 bases and V by 5 bases; bases with no gene match: 19. The DNA for the CDR3 is TGTGCCAGCAGCCTAATCCGGACAGGGCCAACTCTCTGGGGCTACACCTTC. Its translation: CASSLIRTGPTLWGYTF.

As concerns this clonotype: This may arise from a read error, as a much more abundant clone is one base away. Here the CDR3 omits its conserved ending phenylalanine or tryptophan, so a read error is the likely source. The rearrangement links TRBV2 to TRBJ2-7, with 10 bases identical to TRBD2. The CDR3 covers 15 residues. Looked up from germline, CDR1 is SNHLY and CDR2 is FYNNEI. V trimming: 4 bases; J trimming: 2 bases; junction bases outside the gene matches: 5. As DNA, the CDR3 is TGTGCCAGCAGTGCCTATAGCGGGGGGACCTACGAGCAGTACCTC. Its protein product is CASSAYSGGTYEQYL.

This clonotype was seen at least ten times. The gene calls are TRBV5-6 and TRBJ2-7; TRBD1 matches 7 bases. Losses at the gene ends were 2 bases for V and 0 bases for J; bases not matched to a gene: 11. The CDR3 has 17 amino acids. Germline V gene lookup returns CDR1 SGHDT and CDR2 YYEEEE. Written as DNA, the CDR3 is TGTGCCAGCAGCTTCTACAGGGGAAGCGCATTCTCCTACGAGCAGTACTTC. It encodes CASSFYRGSAFSYEQYF.

V is TRBV9 and J is TRBJ1-1, with D possibly TRBD1 on 5 matching bases. V was trimmed by 0 bases and J by 3 bases, leaving 9 bases between them. Per the germline V gene, CDR1 is SGDLS and CDR2 is YYNGEE. The CDR3 totals 14 residues. In DNA form, the CDR3 reads TGTGCCAGCAGCGTAGGACAGCCGCACACTGAAGCTTTCTTT. Its protein product is CASSVGQPHTEAFF.

This chain joins TRBV10-3 and TRBJ1-5; D is ambiguous. V was trimmed by 10 bases and J by 1 base, leaving 23 bases between them. Germline CDR1 is ENHRY and CDR2 is SYGVKD. This CDR3 contains 17 residues. CDR3 sequence reads: CASRLSPRRASNQPQHF. In DNA, the CDR3 is TGTGCCAGCAGACTCAGCCCTCGAAGGGCGAGCAATCAGCCCCAGCATTTT.

For this clonotype: One base away lies a much larger clone, so this may be a sequencing read error. The chain combines TRBV24-1 with TRBJ2-7; D is perhaps TRBD1 (6 bases). Germline CDR1 and CDR2: KGHDR and SFDVKD. This CDR3 has 15 amino acids. The CDR3 DNA reads as TGTGCCACCAGTGATCCCCGGGACACAGCCTACGAGCAGCACTTC. This translates into CATSDPRDTAYEQHF.

This clonotype was seen a few times. The junction shows a germline mismatch at one end, possibly a read error. CDR3 coding DNA: TGTGCCAGCAGTGAAATGTGGAGGGTTGGAGAGACCCAGTACTTC. The encoded protein is CASSEMWRVGETQYF. The gene calls are TRBV10-3 and TRBJ2-5, with D possibly matching TRBD2 (6 bases). Germline loops: CDR1 ENHRY, CDR2 SYGVKD. The CDR3 is made up of 15 amino acids.

This chain uses TRBV2 with TRBJ1-1, with a possible D match to TRBD1 (5 bases). The CDR3 extends over 14 amino acids. Trimming left V 6 bases short and J 1 base short, with 12 bases between. The germline V gene has CDR1 SNHLY and CDR2 FYNNEI. CDR3 sequence reads: CASSPDSANTEAFF. The CDR3 region has the DNA TGTGCCAGCAGCCCAGACAGCGCGAACACTGAAGCTTTCTTT.

About this clonotype itself: Because the CDR3 is missing its conserved closing phenylalanine or tryptophan, this is likely a read error. The J gene is TRBJ2-5, the V gene TRBV12-3 or TRBV12-4; D not certain. The CDR3 totals 14 residues. V was clipped by 3 bases and J by 0 bases, with 8 bases between them. The CDR3 protein is CASSLGTDQETQYL. In DNA form, the CDR3 reads TGTGCCAGCAGTTTGGGTACGGACCAAGAGACCCAGTACCTC.

The J gene is TRBJ1-1, the V gene TRBV7-9; D might be TRBD1 (5 bases). Trimming removed 6 bases from V and 1 base from J, with 18 bases in between. The CDR3 has 16 amino acids. Looked up from germline, CDR1 is SEHNR and CDR2 is FQNEAQ (reference sequence). The CDR3 loop reads CASSERPGRPNTEAFF. The CDR3 nucleotides are TGTGCCAGCAGTGAAAGACCGGGACGGCCGAACACTGAAGCTTTCTTT. The full variable domain, with the rest looked up from reference TRBV7-9 and TRBJ1-1, is DTGVSQNPRHKITKRGQNVTFRCDPISEHNRLYWYRQTLGQGPEFLTYFQNEAQLEKSRLLSDRFSAERPKGSFSTLEIQRTEQGDSAMYLCASSERPGRPNTEAFFGQGTRLTVV.

The sample holds a few counts of this clonotype. V usage is TRBV20-1 and J usage is TRBJ2-7; D gene unclear. Germline values: CDR1 DFQATT, CDR2 SNEGSKA (reference sequence). This CDR3 contains 13 residues. With 0 bases removed from V and 0 bases from J, the gap between germline ends came to 6 bases. The CDR3 DNA is TGCAGTGCTAGAGATAGATACTCCTACGAGCAGTACTTC. Amino acid sequence: CSARDRYSYEQYF.

The V and J genes are TRBV7-9 and TRBJ1-4; TRBD1 aligns across 12 bases. This CDR3 spans 17 amino acids. The V gene's germline CDR1 is SEHNR and CDR2 FQNEAQ (reference sequence). V gave up 1 base and J gave up 2 bases; unmatched junction bases: 2. DNA of the CDR3: TGTGCCAGCAGCTTAGGCGGGACAGGGGGCACTAATGAAAAACTGTTTTTT. It specifies CASSLGGTGGTNEKLFF.

This clonotype was seen a handful of times. CDR3: CASSFRGPTGELFF. CDR3 nucleotide sequence: TGTGCCAGCAGCTTTAGGGGGCCCACCGGGGAGCTGTTTTTT. The chain links TRBV7-9 to TRBJ2-2; 7 positions agree with TRBD1. CDR1 is SEHNR, CDR2 FQNEAQ, per germline (reference sequence). CDR3 size: 14 residues. Trimming at V came to 3 bases and at J to 4 bases, leaving 2 bases not matched to a gene.

The chain joins TRBV6-1 to TRBJ2-7; D gene uncertain. The CDR3 has 13 amino acids. With 3 bases removed from V and 4 bases from J, the gap between germline ends came to 10 bases. From germline, CDR1 is MNHNS and CDR2 SASEGT. This CDR3 is CASSDINMYEQYF. CDR3 bases: TGTGCCAGCAGTGACATAAATATGTACGAGCAGTACTTC.

This clonotype has just a few counts. V gene TRBV19 combines with J gene TRBJ2-5, with 11 bases matching TRBD1. The CDR3 spans 15 residues. Germline V gene sequence: CDR1 LNHDA, CDR2 SQIVND (reference sequence). Trimming took 6 bases from V and 4 from J; bases not matched to a gene: 7. In DNA form, the CDR3 reads TGTGCCAGTAGCGGACAGGGGGCGCTTCGAGAGACCCAGTACTTC. Translating gives CASSGQGALRETQYF.

This clonotype was observed at least ten times. The chain is built from TRBV3-1 and TRBJ2-7; TRBD1 matches at 8 bases. Trimming removed 4 bases from V and 6 bases from J; junction bases left unmatched: 11. Germline V lookup: CDR1 LGHDT, CDR2 YNNKEL (reference sequence). The CDR3 is 15 residues long. This CDR3 is CASSPGTGGISEQYF. The CDR3 DNA follows: TGTGCCAGCAGCCCCGGGACAGGAGGGATTAGCGAGCAGTACTTC.

This clonotype was seen at least ten times. The V gene is TRBV12-3 or TRBV12-4, the J gene TRBJ1-1; no reliable D call. V was pared by 3 bases and J by 0 bases, with 20 bases between. The CDR3 loop spans 18 amino acids. The CDR3 spells CASSLSPSTFNMNTEAFF. CDR3 sequence (DNA): TGTGCCAGCAGTTTGAGTCCCTCTACCTTTAACATGAACACTGAAGCTTTCTTT.

This chain joins TRBV18 and TRBJ2-5; 10 bases are a match to TRBD1. Germline CDR1 and CDR2: KGHSH and LQKENI. Losses at the gene ends were 5 bases for V and 4 bases for J; bases not matched to a gene: 13. The CDR3 is made up of 17 amino acids. The CDR3 reads CASSAYPDRGGRETQYF. In DNA form, the CDR3 reads TGTGCCAGCTCAGCTTATCCGGACAGGGGGGGAAGAGAGACCCAGTACTTC.